This TCR beta chain was documented in a study of control samples from healthy donors and cancer patients. This clone came up once. Using immunoSEQ multiplex PCR, the repertoire was profiled, and TCRdb retains in-frame clones only, with some absent. The profile covers 140,000 to 150,000 clones, with more than 85% appearing a single time and more than 3% taken by the ten largest. V was pared by 4 bases and J by 11 bases, with 14 bases between. Germline assignment: CDR1 DFQATT and CDR2 SNEGSKA (reference sequence). CDR3 size: 11 residues. The receptor was isolated from a man under 40 in good health. The sample consisted of blood. The chain has TRBV20-1 and TRBJ1-1; no definite D call. The CDR3 DNA follows: TGCAGTGCTAAGGACCTCCCTCACGCTTTCTTT. It yields the protein CSAKDLPHAFF.